Each of the 30 T cell receptor beta chains below was sequenced from the same sample in a study of T cell responses to AZD1222 COVID-19 vaccine. Data came from immunoSEQ multiplex PCR; TCRdb stores just in-frame clones and leaves some out. The table lists about 84,000 clones, about 89% of them singletons. The sequenced sample was peripheral blood, obtained 28 days after the second AZD1222 dose. Receptor source: an adult who received the AZD1222 COVID-19 vaccine.

This chain connects TRBV6-1 to TRBJ1-2; the D gene is possibly TRBD1 (5 bases). V was cut by 2 bases and J by 2 bases, with 15 bases left in between. This CDR3 has 16 amino acids. Looked up from germline, CDR1 is MNHNS and CDR2 is SASEGT. CDR3 residues: CASSEPGRKQNYGYTF. In DNA form, the CDR3 reads TGTGCCAGCAGTGAACCGGGACGGAAACAGAACTATGGCTACACCTTC.

This rearrangement joins TRBV6-5 to TRBJ1-3; perhaps TRBD1 as D (5 bases). This CDR3 has 14 amino acids. Trimming took 10 bases from V and 0 from J, leaving 13 bases between them. Germline V gene lookup returns CDR1 MNHEY and CDR2 SVGAGI. The CDR3 DNA is TGTGCCATTGGGGACGAGAGCTCTGGAAACACCATATATTTT. Amino acid sequence: CAIGDESSGNTIYF.

The rearrangement links TRBV4-2 to TRBJ2-1, with D perhaps matching TRBD2 (6 bases). V was trimmed by 0 bases and J by 2 bases, leaving 11 bases between them. The germline CDR1 and CDR2 sequences are LGHNA and YNFKEQ. The CDR3 has 16 residues. The CDR3 DNA reads as TGTGCCAGCAGCCAAGAGGCCGGGACTCCCTACAATGAGCAGTTCTTC. This codes for CASSQEAGTPYNEQFF.

V and J are TRBV5-1 and TRBJ2-7; D tentatively reads TRBD1 or TRBD2 (5 bases each). Germline V gives CDR1 SGHRS, CDR2 YFSETQ. Trimming cost V 0 bases and J 7 bases, with 11 bases left between them. CDR3 length: 13 residues. CDR3 sequence reads: CASSLGGSREQYF. CDR3 in DNA: TGCGCCAGCAGCTTGGGGGGGTCTCGGGAGCAGTACTTC. Full variable domain (remainder filled in from reference TRBV5-1 and TRBJ2-7): KAGVTQTPRYLIKTRGQQVTLSCSPISGHRSVSWYQQTPGQGLQFLFEYFSETQRNKGNFPGRFSGRQFSNSRSEMNVSTLELGDSALYLCASSLGGSREQYFGPGTRLTVT.

The rearrangement uses TRBV7-9 and TRBJ1-2, with D unclear. Trimming took 1 base from V and 8 from J, leaving 11 bases between them. This CDR3 has 13 residues. CDR1 and CDR2 (germline): SEHNR, FQNEAQ (reference sequence). The chain's CDR3 is CASSLVGMGGYTF. Written as DNA, the CDR3 is TGTGCCAGCAGCTTAGTGGGAATGGGGGGCTACACCTTC. Complete variable domain (other parts from reference TRBV7-9 and TRBJ1-2): DTGVSQNPRHKITKRGQNVTFRCDPISEHNRLYWYRQTLGQGPEFLTYFQNEAQLEKSRLLSDRFSAERPKGSFSTLEIQRTEQGDSAMYLCASSLVGMGGYTFGSGTRLTVV.

The chain links TRBV28 to TRBJ1-2, with 10 bases that match TRBD1. There are 17 residues in the CDR3. Germline trimming cut 4 bases from V and 3 bases from J; bases unmatched to any gene: 11. Looked up from germline, CDR1 is MDHEN and CDR2 is SYDVKM. CDR3 DNA: TGTGCCAGCAGTTCCTACCCTGGGACAGGGGAGGACTATGGCTACACCTTC. It codes for CASSSYPGTGEDYGYTF.

This chain uses TRBV5-4 with TRBJ2-7; TRBD2 matches 7 bases. Germline trimming cut 3 bases from V and 4 bases from J; bases unmatched to any gene: 4. Germline CDR1 is SGHNT and CDR2 is YYREEE (reference sequence). This CDR3 is built from 13 residues. The CDR3 region has the DNA TGTGCCAGCAGCTGGGGCGGGGGTTACGAGCAGTACTTC. It codes for CASSWGGGYEQYF.

This chain joins TRBV5-4 and TRBJ2-1, with 9 bases aligning to TRBD1. V dropped 4 bases and J dropped 0; count of bases not matched to a gene: 2. The CDR3 contains 15 residues. The germline V gene has CDR1 SGHNT and CDR2 YYREEE (reference sequence). CDR3 DNA: TGTGCCAGCAGCGGGACAGGGAGCTCCTACAATGAGCAGTTCTTC. Protein product: CASSGTGSSYNEQFF.

The chain recombines TRBV7-2 with TRBJ2-7; D is ambiguous. Trimming shortened V by 5 bases and J by 0 bases, and 20 bases separated the two germline ends. The germline gives CDR1 SGHTA, CDR2 FQGNSA. This CDR3 comprises 17 residues. CDR3 in DNA: TGTGCCAGCAGCCCGAAATCCTTGGCAGCTATCTCCTACGAGCAGTACTTC. Translating it yields CASSPKSLAAISYEQYF.

The V and J genes are TRBV18 and TRBJ2-1; possibly TRBD1 or TRBD2 for D (5 bases each). This CDR3 has 16 amino acids. V was trimmed by 3 bases and J by 0 bases, leaving 12 bases between them. Germline CDR1 reads KGHSH; CDR2 reads LQKENI. This CDR3 is CASSPPGAISYNEQFF. The CDR3 bases are TGTGCCAGCTCACCCCCCGGGGCTATCTCCTACAATGAGCAGTTCTTC. Combining the CDR3 with reference TRBV18 and TRBJ2-1 gives the whole variable domain NAGVMQNPRHLVRRRGQEARLRCSPMKGHSHVYWYRQLPEEGLKFMVYLQKENIIDESGMPKERFSAEFPKEGPSILRIQQVVRGDSAAYFCASSPPGAISYNEQFFGPGTRLTVL.

The J gene is TRBJ2-3, the V gene TRBV27, with D possibly matching TRBD2 (6 bases). V was cut by 2 bases and J by 0 bases, with 6 bases left in between. The CDR3 has 14 amino acids. The germline gives CDR1 MNHEY, CDR2 SMNVEV (reference sequence). The CDR3 sequence: CASSLAGSTDTQYF. CDR3 nucleotide sequence: TGTGCCAGCAGTTTAGCGGGAAGCACAGATACGCAGTATTTT.

This chain links TRBV18 with TRBJ2-7; D is perhaps TRBD1 (6 bases). The CDR3 has 12 amino acids. The V end was cut by 5 bases, the J end by 4 bases, with 9 bases between. Germline CDR1 is KGHSH and CDR2 is LQKENI. This CDR3 reads CASSVQGYEQYF. In DNA form, the CDR3 reads TGTGCCAGCTCAGTACAGGGTTACGAGCAGTACTTC.

The gene calls are TRBV11-2 and TRBJ2-1; TRBD2 matches 10 bases. Unmatched junction bases numbered 8, after V lost 1 base and J lost 8 bases. The CDR3 length is 16 residues. Germline CDR1 SGHAT, CDR2 FQNNGV. This chain's CDR3 is CASSLVEAGGPDEQFF. The CDR3 bases are TGTGCCAGCAGCTTAGTCGAAGCGGGAGGGCCGGATGAGCAGTTCTTC.

The gene calls are TRBV11-2 and TRBJ1-1; 7 nucleotides line up with TRBD1. The germline V gene has CDR1 SGHAT and CDR2 FQNNGV. The CDR3 totals 16 residues. V was pared by 4 bases and J by 3 bases, with 11 bases of the junction left unmatched. CDR3 amino acids: CASSSNRGFGHTEAFF. CDR3 in DNA: TGTGCCAGCAGCTCCAACAGGGGTTTTGGGCACACTGAAGCTTTCTTT.

The chain carries TRBV24-1 and TRBJ2-4; D might be TRBD1 (6 bases). The length of the CDR3 is 16 residues. Germline lookup yields CDR1 KGHDR and CDR2 SFDVKD. Trimming removed 0 bases at V and 4 bases at J, with 12 bases between. This CDR3 reads CATSDLQGGAKNIQYF. CDR3 sequence (DNA): TGTGCCACCAGTGATTTGCAAGGGGGAGCGAAAAACATTCAGTACTTC.

This clone has more than one count but fewer than ten. This rearrangement joins TRBV27 to TRBJ2-7, with D perhaps matching TRBD1 or TRBD2 (6 bases each). Germline CDR1 and CDR2: MNHEY and SMNVEV (reference sequence). Trimming removed 5 bases from V and 7 bases from J, with 21 bases in between. The CDR3 consists of 15 residues. The CDR3 nucleotides read TGTGCCAGCAGTCCAAAGCATATGGGGGCGGGGGAGCAGTACTTC. This encodes CASSPKHMGAGEQYF.

A few counts support this clone. CDR3 bases: TGTGCCAGCACTGCGCGGACCTTCTACGAGCAGTACTTC. This sequence encodes CASTARTFYEQYF. The chain couples TRBV2 to TRBJ2-7, with unresolved D. CDR3 length: 13 residues. V was cut by 7 bases and J by 3 bases, with 13 bases left in between. Germline loops: CDR1 SNHLY, CDR2 FYNNEI.

This sequence joins TRBV2 and TRBJ1-5, with unresolved D. Germline assignment: CDR1 SNHLY and CDR2 FYNNEI. The CDR3 covers 13 residues. Trimming removed 7 bases from V and 5 bases from J, with 12 bases in between. CDR3 residues: CASTREDDQPQHF. The CDR3 DNA reads TGTGCCAGCACACGGGAGGATGATCAGCCCCAGCATTTT.

The chain is built from TRBV19 and TRBJ2-3; perhaps TRBD1 as D (6 bases). The CDR3 covers 14 residues. CDR1 and CDR2 (germline): LNHDA, SQIVND (reference sequence). Trimming shortened V by 3 bases and J by 2 bases, and 9 bases separated the two germline ends. The CDR3 region has the DNA TGTGCCAGTAGTATCGAGGGGGTCACAGATACGCAGTATTTT. This encodes CASSIEGVTDTQYF.

V gene TRBV2 combines with J gene TRBJ2-7; TRBD2 is a possible D gene (5 bases). The germline CDR1 and CDR2 sequences are SNHLY and FYNNEI. There are 12 residues in the CDR3. The V gene lost 6 bases and the J gene lost 6 bases, with 12 bases spanning the gap. In DNA form, the CDR3 reads TGTGCCAGCAGGCGGAGGTTCACCGAGCAGTACTTC. It codes for CASRRRFTEQYF.

The CDR3 DNA reads TGTGCCAGTATTAGGAGGGGAAGCTCTGGAAACACCATATATTTT. Translating it yields CASIRRGSSGNTIYF. The V call is TRBV19, the J call TRBJ1-3, with a weak D call TRBD1 (5 bases). Trimming removed 7 bases from V and 0 bases from J, with 13 bases in between. This CDR3 region has 15 residues. Germline values: CDR1 LNHDA, CDR2 SQIVND (reference sequence).

The chain recombines TRBV28 with TRBJ2-7, with 8 bases fitting TRBD1. With 6 bases clipped from V and 2 bases from J, the junction kept 9 bases outside the gene matches. Germline V lookup: CDR1 MDHEN, CDR2 SYDVKM. The CDR3 has 15 amino acids. DNA for the CDR3: TGTGCCAGCAGACCAACGACAGGGGCCACCTACGAGCAGTACTTC. This codes for CASRPTTGATYEQYF.

The chain couples TRBV5-1 to TRBJ1-3; D might be TRBD1 (5 bases). This CDR3 has 18 residues. Trimming pared 9 bases from V and 0 bases from J, leaving 25 bases between. Germline V gives CDR1 SGHRS, CDR2 YFSETQ. The CDR3 protein is CATDATTGAPSSGNTIYF. The DNA of the CDR3 is TGCGCCACCGACGCGACGACCGGGGCCCCGAGCTCTGGAAACACCATATATTTT.

In its sample, this clone was seen once. CDR3 amino acids: CASAEGDTQYF. The CDR3, as DNA: TGTGCCAGCGCCGAGGGAGATACGCAGTATTTT. This chain uses TRBV2 with TRBJ2-3; D possibly corresponds to TRBD2 (5 bases). The CDR3 extends over 11 amino acids. V lost 8 bases to trimming and J lost 5 bases, with 8 bases between them. CDR1 is SNHLY and CDR2 is FYNNEI in the germline V gene.

The V call is TRBV28, the J call TRBJ2-7, with TRBD2 identical over 14 bases. Per germline, CDR1 MDHEN and CDR2 SYDVKM. The V segment lost 3 bases and the J segment 6 bases; nucleotides outside the gene matches: 4. This CDR3 contains 15 residues. The CDR3 is CASSFRGLAGGEQYF. CDR3 coding DNA: TGTGCCAGCAGTTTCCGTGGACTAGCGGGAGGCGAGCAGTACTTC.

The chain combines TRBV15 with TRBJ2-3; 7 nucleotides line up with TRBD2. J gave up 3 bases and V 1 base, and 7 bases lay outside the gene matches. Germline CDR1 LNHNV, CDR2 YYDKDF (reference sequence). CDR3 length: 16 amino acids. CDR3 loop: CATSRVSRTRTDTQYF. The DNA for the CDR3 is TGTGCCACCAGCAGAGTATCCCGGACTAGGACAGATACGCAGTATTTT. Complete variable domain (other parts from reference TRBV15 and TRBJ2-3): DAMVIQNPRYQVTQFGKPVTLSCSQTLNHNVMYWYQQKSSQAPKLLFHYYDKDFNNEADTPDNFQSRRPNTSFCFLDIRSPGLGDTAMYLCATSRVSRTRTDTQYFGPGTRLTVL.

This clone occurred a few times. The chain links TRBV3-1 (or the pseudogene TRBV3-2) to TRBJ2-7; 7 bases are shared with TRBD2. There are 14 residues in the CDR3. Losses at the gene ends were 4 bases for V and 7 bases for J; bases not matched to a gene: 10. Germline loops: CDR1 LGHDT, CDR2 YNNKEL (reference sequence). CDR3 sequence reads: CASSLAGRAGEQYF. DNA of the CDR3: TGTGCCAGCAGCCTTGCGGGGAGGGCGGGGGAGCAGTACTTC.

The chain joins TRBV7-9 to TRBJ1-1; D call uncertain. V lost 5 bases and J lost 5, with 9 bases in between. This CDR3 region has 12 residues. Germline CDR1 is SEHNR and CDR2 is FQNEAQ (reference sequence). The CDR3 region is CASSQHGTEAFF. CDR3 sequence (DNA): TGTGCCAGCAGCCAACATGGAACTGAAGCTTTCTTT. Complete variable domain (other parts from reference TRBV7-9 and TRBJ1-1): DTGVSQNPRHKITKRGQNVTFRCDPISEHNRLYWYRQTLGQGPEFLTYFQNEAQLEKSRLLSDRFSAERPKGSFSTLEIQRTEQGDSAMYLCASSQHGTEAFFGQGTRLTVV.

The V call is TRBV5-1, the J call TRBJ2-3, with 11 bases that match TRBD1. Germline-derived CDR1 and CDR2 are SGHRS and YFSETQ. The CDR3 length is 17 residues. V lost 1 base to trimming and J lost 6 bases; unmatched junction nucleotides: 10. The CDR3 is CASSLNLGQGAWDTQYF. In DNA, the CDR3 is TGCGCCAGCAGCTTGAACCTTGGACAGGGGGCGTGGGATACGCAGTATTTT.

The chain couples TRBV19 to TRBJ2-7; 7 bases are shared with TRBD2. Germline V gives CDR1 LNHDA, CDR2 SQIVND (reference sequence). Germline trimming cut 7 bases from V and 2 bases from J; bases unmatched to any gene: 5. The CDR3 is made up of 13 amino acids. The CDR3 loop reads CASKSGTTYEQYF. For the CDR3, the DNA is TGTGCCAGTAAATCCGGGACTACCTACGAGCAGTACTTC.